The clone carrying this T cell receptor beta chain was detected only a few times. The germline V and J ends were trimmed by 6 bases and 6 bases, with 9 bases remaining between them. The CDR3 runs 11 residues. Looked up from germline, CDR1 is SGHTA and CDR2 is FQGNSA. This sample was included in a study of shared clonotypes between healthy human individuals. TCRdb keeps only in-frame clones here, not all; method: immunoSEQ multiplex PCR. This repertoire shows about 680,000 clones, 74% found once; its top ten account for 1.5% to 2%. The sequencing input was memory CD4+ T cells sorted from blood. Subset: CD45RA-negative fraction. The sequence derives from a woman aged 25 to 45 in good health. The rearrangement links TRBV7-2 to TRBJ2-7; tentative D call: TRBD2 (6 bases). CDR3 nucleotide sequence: TGTGCCAGCAGGGGCGGGGCCGAGCAGTACTTC. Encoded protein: CASRGGAEQYF.